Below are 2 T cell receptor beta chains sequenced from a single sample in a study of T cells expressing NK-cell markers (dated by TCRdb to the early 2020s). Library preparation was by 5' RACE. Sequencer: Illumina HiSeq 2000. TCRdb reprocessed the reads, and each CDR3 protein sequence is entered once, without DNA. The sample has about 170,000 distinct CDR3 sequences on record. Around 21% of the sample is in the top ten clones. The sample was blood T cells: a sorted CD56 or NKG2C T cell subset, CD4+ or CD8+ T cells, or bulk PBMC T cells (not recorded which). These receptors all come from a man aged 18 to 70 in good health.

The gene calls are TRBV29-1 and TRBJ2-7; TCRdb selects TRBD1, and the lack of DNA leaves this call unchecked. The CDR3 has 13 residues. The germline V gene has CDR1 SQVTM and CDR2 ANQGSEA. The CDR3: CSVEGGGSYEQYF.

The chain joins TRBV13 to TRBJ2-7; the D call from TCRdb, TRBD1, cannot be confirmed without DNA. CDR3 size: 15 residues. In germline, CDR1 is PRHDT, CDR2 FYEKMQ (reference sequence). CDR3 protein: CASSLGVRGSHEQYF.